A selection of T cell receptor beta chains follows, all from one sample in a study of T cell changes during pregnancy in multiple sclerosis. The method was immunoSEQ multiplex PCR; TCRdb's version includes in-frame clones alone and lacks a portion of them. The table records some 71,000 clones, about 91% of them present only once. Sequencing used CD4+ T cells from peripheral blood mononuclear cells, obtained in the third trimester of pregnancy. These receptors were taken from a female donor in good health, enrolled as a control in a pregnancy study. Both conserved end residues are part of each CDR3. D genes are given only for firm matches. A clone size is listed for some rows: how often the clone was seen (once, few, many), or a class if it is expanded.

j_gene | d_gene | v_gene | abundance | CDR3aa | CDR3nt
TRBJ2-1 | TRBD1 | TRBV5-1 | - | CASSFTTRGQDRGEQFF | TGCGCCAGCAGCTTCACGACCCGCGGACAGGACCGGGGTGAGCAGTTCTTC
TRBJ2-5 | TRBD1 | TRBV7-7 | - | CASSKTGVGETQYF | TGTGCCAGCAGCAAGACAGGGGTTGGGGAGACCCAGTACTTC
TRBJ1-3 | - | TRBV7-2 | - | CASSDRSLSGNTIYF | TGTGCCAGCAGCGACAGAAGTCTCTCTGGAAACACCATATATTTT
TRBJ2-7 | - | TRBV18 | - | CASSRQEPSYEQYF | TGTGCCAGCTCCCGACAGGAACCCTCCTACGAGCAGTACTTC
TRBJ2-1 | TRBD1 | TRBV2 | - | CASRGGWGEQFF | TGTGCCAGCAGAGGGGGCTGGGGTGAGCAGTTCTTC
TRBJ2-3 | - | TRBV5-4 | - | CASSLPGARTTDTQYF | TGTGCCAGCAGCTTGCCTGGGGCCCGGACCACAGATACGCAGTATTTT
TRBJ2-3 | TRBD2 | TRBV5-1 | - | CASSHLAGGPLWDTQYF | TGCGCCAGCAGCCACCTAGCGGGGGGCCCCCTTTGGGATACGCAGTATTTT
TRBJ1-2 | TRBD1 | TRBV5-6 | once | CASSFRQGDGYTF | TGTGCCAGCAGCTTCCGACAGGGTGATGGCTACACCTTC
TRBJ1-3 | - | TRBV7-3 | - | CASSSPSGSGGNTIYF | TGTGCCAGCAGCTCCCCCTCGGGGTCTGGTGGAAACACCATATATTTT
TRBJ2-2 | - | TRBV5-1 | - | CASSLAGANTGELFF | TGCGCCAGCAGCTTGGCCGGTGCGAACACCGGGGAGCTGTTTTTT
TRBJ2-1 | TRBD2 | TRBV11-3 | - | CASSLGGASHEQFF | TGTGCCAGCAGCTTGGGAGGGGCGTCACATGAGCAGTTCTTC
TRBJ1-6 | - | TRBV5-4 | - | CASTYSQEGSPLHF | TGTGCCAGCACCTACTCTCAGGAAGGATCACCCCTCCACTTT
TRBJ1-1 | TRBD1 | TRBV4-2 | - | CASSQDLWVYLQGAVEAFF | TGTGCCAGCAGCCAAGATCTTTGGGTTTATCTCCAGGGGGCCGTTGAAGCTTTCTTT
TRBJ1-4 | TRBD1 | TRBV5-1 | - | CASSRNRVTGEKLFF | TGCGCCAGCAGCCGCAACAGGGTGACAGGGGAAAAACTGTTTTTT
TRBJ1-3 | TRBD1 | TRBV4-3 | once | CASSQDYPPGTGKSGNTIYF | TGCGCCAGCAGCCAAGATTACCCCCCAGGGACAGGGAAATCTGGAAACACCATATATTTT
TRBJ1-6 | TRBD1 | TRBV4-3 | - | CASSQDDRASYSPLHF | TGCGCCAGCAGCCAAGACGACAGGGCTTCTTATTCACCCCTCCACTTT
TRBJ1-2 | - | TRBV5-5 | - | CASSHEPTGPYGYTF | TGTGCCAGCAGCCACGAACCCACAGGGCCCTATGGCTACACCTTC
TRBJ2-5 | TRBD2 | TRBV4-3 | - | CASSQIAGAGETQYF | TGCGCCAGCAGCCAAATAGCGGGGGCTGGAGAGACCCAGTACTTC